These T cell receptor beta chains were read from a single sample in a study of cytomegalovirus exposure and HLA in healthy donors. The repertoire was sequenced with immunoSEQ multiplex PCR; TCRdb's copy has only in-frame clones and lacks some. The sample has about 130,000 clones, approximately 80% seen once. The sequencing sample was made of PBMCs. These receptors were taken from a male donor in good health and CMV-seropositive. CDR3s include the opening cysteine and the closing phenylalanine or tryptophan. Each record gives: D gene, CDR3 length, V gene, clone size, J gene, CDR3 DNA, CDR3 protein. A D gene is named only where the DNA matches it firmly. The listing skips clone size in some rows; elsewhere it reads once, few, many or a size class.

>TRBD1|15|TRBV27|.|TRBJ1-5
TGTGCCAGCAGTTTACGGCAGGGGGCAAGGCAGCCCCAGCATTTT
CASSLRQGARQPQHF
>.|18|TRBV28|.|TRBJ2-5
TGTGCCAGCAGTTTAAAGATGCTCGGCAGCTTTACAGCTGAGACCCAGTACTTC
CASSLKMLGSFTAETQYF
>TRBD1|18|TRBV19|.|TRBJ1-5
TGTGCCAGTAGTATAGCCCGGGGGACAGGGGCTAGCAATCAGCCCCAGCATTTT
CASSIARGTGASNQPQHF
>.|15|TRBV28|.|TRBJ2-6
.
CASSSSVSGANVLTF
>.|13|TRBV7-9|few|TRBJ1-1
TGTTCCAGCAGCTTAGTACAAAACACTGAAGCTTTCTTT
CSSSLVQNTEAFF
>.|13|TRBV6-5|.|TRBJ1-4
TGTGCCAGCAGTTTAAGCCACGAAGAAAAACTGTTTTTT
CASSLSHEEKLFF
>TRBD1|17|TRBV7-6|.|TRBJ1-1
TGTGCCAGCAGCCTCGGGACAGGGGAGGAGTGGTTGGCTGAAGCTTTCTTT
CASSLGTGEEWLAEAFF
>.|11|TRBV30|.|TRBJ2-5
TGTGCCGTCGGGGGATTCGGGGCCCAGTACTTC
CAVGGFGAQYF
>.|14|TRBV15|.|TRBJ2-4
TGTGCCACCAGCAGAGATCCTAGCAAAAACATTCAGTACTTC
CATSRDPSKNIQYF
>TRBD1|13|TRBV29-1|.|TRBJ2-5
TGCAGCGCTGGACAGGGGCTAAGCGAGACCCAGTACTTC
CSAGQGLSETQYF
>.|13|TRBV15|.|TRBJ1-2
TGTGCCACCAGCAGAGACAGGGACTATGGCTACACCTTC
CATSRDRDYGYTF
>.|12|TRBV28|few|TRBJ1-3
TGTGCCAGCAGTTTATCGGGAAACACCATATATTTT
CASSLSGNTIYF
>.|13|TRBV18|.|TRBJ2-4
TGTGCCAGCTCACCCCCAGGGCTAAACATTCAGTACTTC
CASSPPGLNIQYF
>.|14|TRBV7-3|.|TRBJ1-6
TGTGCCAGCAGCTTAAGGGGAAGCGGTTCACCCCTCCACTTT
CASSLRGSGSPLHF
>TRBD2|16|TRBV7-8|.|TRBJ2-1
TGTGCCAGCAGCTTGGCTGGCGGGGGGGCCCACAATGAGCAGTTCTTC
CASSLAGGGAHNEQFF
>TRBD2|15|TRBV19|.|TRBJ2-7
TGTGCCAGTAGCATTAGCGGGCTGAGCTCCTACGAGCAGTACTTC
CASSISGLSSYEQYF
>.|15|TRBV19|once|TRBJ2-7
TGTGCCAGTAGTATCAGAGCGGGTAACCTCTACGAGCAGTACTTC
CASSIRAGNLYEQYF
>.|16|TRBV5-4|large|TRBJ1-5
TGTGCCAGCAGCAGACAGAAGGGTAGTAGCAATCAGCCCCAGCATTTT
CASSRQKGSSNQPQHF
>TRBD2|15|TRBV5-4|.|TRBJ2-1
TGTGCCAGCAGCTCTTCTAGCGGAGGGTACAATGAGCAGTTCTTC
CASSSSSGGYNEQFF
>TRBD1|15|TRBV6-1|few|TRBJ2-7
TGTGCCACTCAGACCGGGACAGGGAGCTCCTACGAGCAGTACTTC
CATQTGTGSSYEQYF
>TRBD1|16|TRBV6-5|.|TRBJ2-3
TGTGCCAGCAGTTACTCCCCCGGACAGGGGATAGATACGCAGTATTTT
CASSYSPGQGIDTQYF
>TRBD2|15|TRBV19|.|TRBJ2-1
TGTGCCAGTAGAGGGGGGCTAGCGGGAGGGTATGAGCAGTTCTTC
CASRGGLAGGYEQFF
>TRBD1|14|TRBV6-5|.|TRBJ2-1
TGTGCCAGCACCACGACAGGGGGCCACAATGAGCAGTTCTTC
CASTTTGGHNEQFF
>.|14|TRBV2|.|TRBJ2-7
TGTGCCAGCAGTGAAGCGCGGACAAGCTACGAGCAGTACTTC
CASSEARTSYEQYF
>.|15|TRBV11-2|.|TRBJ2-7
TGTGCCAGCAGCCTCGGTCTGGGCGGGGTCTACGAGCAGTACTTC
CASSLGLGGVYEQYF
>TRBD1|15|TRBV6-5|.|TRBJ1-1
TGTGCCAGCAGTACCGAACACAGGGGAAGGACTGAAGCTTTCTTT
CASSTEHRGRTEAFF
>.|13|TRBV30|.|TRBJ2-2
TGTGCCTGGAGTCCACAGGGTACCGGGGAGCTGTTTTTT
CAWSPQGTGELFF
>.|14|TRBV14|.|TRBJ2-5
TGTGCCAGCAGCTCCCCCCAGGACTTCGGGACCCAGTACTTC
CASSSPQDFGTQYF
>TRBD1|15|TRBV18|.|TRBJ1-2
TGTGCCAGCTCACCACTGACAGGGGTTGATCGAGGCTACACCTTC
CASSPLTGVDRGYTF
>TRBD1|16|TRBV28|.|TRBJ1-5
TGTGCCAGCAGTTTGGCAGGGACAGGGGGTGGCCAGCCCCAGCATTTT
CASSLAGTGGGQPQHF
>.|16|TRBV5-5|.|TRBJ2-1
TGTGCCAGCAGCCGAGGGGGGGGAAGCTCCTACAATGAGCAGTTCTTC
CASSRGGGSSYNEQFF
>.|15|TRBV7-9|.|TRBJ2-7
TGTTCCAGCAGTCTAGGCGGGCGGGCGAAGGACGAGCAGTACTTC
CSSSLGGRAKDEQYF